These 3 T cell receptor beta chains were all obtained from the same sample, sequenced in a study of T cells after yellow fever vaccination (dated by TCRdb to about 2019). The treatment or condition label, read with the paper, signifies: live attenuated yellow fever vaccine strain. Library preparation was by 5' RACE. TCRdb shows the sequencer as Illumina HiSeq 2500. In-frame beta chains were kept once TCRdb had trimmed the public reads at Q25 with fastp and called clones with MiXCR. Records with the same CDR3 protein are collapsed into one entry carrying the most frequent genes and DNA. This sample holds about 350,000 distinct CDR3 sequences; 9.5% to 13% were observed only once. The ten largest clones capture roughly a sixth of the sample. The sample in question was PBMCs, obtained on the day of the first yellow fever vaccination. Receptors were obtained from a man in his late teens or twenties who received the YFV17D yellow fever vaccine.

The CDR3 spells CASSLVGAEYNEQFF. CDR3 nucleotides: TGTGCCAGCAGCTTAGTTGGGGCGGAATACAATGAGCAGTTCTTC. The chain combines TRBV7-8 with TRBJ2-1; perhaps TRBD1 as D (5 bases). This CDR3 comprises 15 residues. CDR1 is SGHVS and CDR2 is FQNEAQ in the germline V gene. V shed 1 base and J shed 4 bases, with 11 bases lying between them.

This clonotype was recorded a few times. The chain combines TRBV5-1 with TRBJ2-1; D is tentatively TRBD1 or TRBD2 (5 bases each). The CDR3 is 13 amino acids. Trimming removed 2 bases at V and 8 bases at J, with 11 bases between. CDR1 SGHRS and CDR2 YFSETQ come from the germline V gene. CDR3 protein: CASSFEGSDEQFF. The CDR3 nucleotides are TGCGCCAGCAGCTTCGAGGGGAGTGATGAGCAGTTCTTC.

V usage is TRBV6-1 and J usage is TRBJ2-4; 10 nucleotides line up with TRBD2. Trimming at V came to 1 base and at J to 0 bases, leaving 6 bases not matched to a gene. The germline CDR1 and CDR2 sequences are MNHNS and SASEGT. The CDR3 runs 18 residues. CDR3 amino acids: CASSEVVAGGLAKNIQYF. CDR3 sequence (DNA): TGTGCCAGCAGTGAAGTGGTAGCGGGGGGCCTAGCCAAAAACATTCAGTACTTC.